The following is a T cell receptor (beta chain) sequence with its context. Enrollment of patients from Seattle took place during active infection, with longitudinal follow-up. Study processing details: Amplification of reference gene primers was used by the study to estimate nucleated cell counts. Clones were read by immunoSEQ multiplex PCR, and TCRdb kept only the in-frame ones, dropping some. V and J calls and clone size are those listed in that table; D and trimming were worked out from the DNA. Among about 180,000 clones listed, about 81% were seen once. This record belongs to a study of blood T cell repertoires in COVID-19. Input material: peripheral blood. This clonotype was sampled from a woman older than 75 with COVID-19, enrolled during active disease.

CDR3 nucleotides: TGTGCCACCAGCGACCGGGACAGGGGCACAGATACGCAGTATTTT. It translates to CATSDRDRGTDTQYF. This chain uses TRBV24-1 with TRBJ2-3; 9 bases are a match to TRBD1. Trimming removed 7 bases from V and 1 base from J; junction bases left unmatched: 5. This CDR3 has 15 amino acids. The germline CDR1 and CDR2 sequences are KGHDR and SFDVKD.